This T cell receptor beta chain was recorded in a study of blood T cell repertoires in COVID-19. Study context: T cells, B-cell-depleted T cells, or PBMCs provided the cDNA or gDNA that served as material.

The CDR3 is 15 amino acids. Germline V gene data show CDR1 as SQVTM and CDR2 as ANQGSEA. Trimming took 3 bases from V and 4 from J; bases not matched to a gene: 11. This clone was observed at least ten times. The method was immunoSEQ multiplex PCR; TCRdb's version includes in-frame clones alone and lacks a portion of them. The table has under 250,000 clones, roughly 78% seen once. Material: peripheral blood. The chain employs TRBV29-1 and TRBJ1-2; 7 bases map to TRBD1. The clonotype was recovered from a woman in her forties with acute or convalescent COVID-19. This CDR3 reads CSVESPQGDTYGYTF. CDR3 nucleotide sequence: TGCAGCGTTGAGTCCCCGCAGGGGGATACCTATGGCTACACCTTC.